These T cell receptor beta chains were read from a single sample in a study of T-cell memory formation after mild COVID-19. Each CDR3 protein gets one entry after TCRdb re-called the 5' RACE reads with MiXCR. The sample has 150,000 or so distinct CDR3 sequences; roughly 28% are singletons. The sequenced sample consisted of PBMCs or a T cell subset sorted from them (not recorded which). The source of these receptors is an adult woman who had mild COVID-19 (a few samples of this study predate the infection). Cell type and time point are not known. Both conserved end residues are part of each CDR3. The order of the fields is D gene, V gene, J gene, clone size, CDR3 protein, CDR3 DNA. D genes are given only for firm matches. Size is stated for part of the rows, as once, few or many counts, or as a class when the clone is expanded.

D gene: NA; V gene: TRBV6-5; J gene: TRBJ2-7; clone size: NA; CDR3 protein: CASSYSTNSYEQYF; CDR3 DNA: TGTGCCAGCAGTTACTCGACAAACTCCTACGAGCAGTACTTC
D gene: TRBD2; V gene: TRBV10-3; J gene: TRBJ2-3; clone size: NA; CDR3 protein: CAISESIRAGGTDTQYF; CDR3 DNA: TGTGCCATCAGTGAGTCGATTCGAGCGGGGGGCACAGATACGCAGTATTTT
D gene: TRBD1; V gene: TRBV10-3; J gene: TRBJ2-1; clone size: few; CDR3 protein: CAIREGGQGLREQFF; CDR3 DNA: TGTGCCATCAGAGAAGGGGGACAGGGTCTACGGGAGCAGTTCTTC
D gene: TRBD2; V gene: TRBV10-3; J gene: TRBJ2-3; clone size: NA; CDR3 protein: CAISREARADTQYF; CDR3 DNA: TGTGCCATCAGCCGGGAGGCGCGGGCAGATACGCAGTATTTT
D gene: NA; V gene: TRBV6-5; J gene: TRBJ2-1; clone size: few; CDR3 protein: CASSYAASPYNEQFF; CDR3 DNA: TGTGCCAGCAGTTACGCGGCTAGCCCCTACAATGAGCAGTTCTTC
D gene: TRBD2; V gene: TRBV24-1; J gene: TRBJ2-1; clone size: NA; CDR3 protein: CATLGASGRNNEQFF; CDR3 DNA: TGTGCCACCCTTGGAGCTAGCGGGAGGAACAATGAGCAGTTCTTC
D gene: NA; V gene: TRBV21-1; J gene: TRBJ2-7; clone size: few; CDR3 protein: CASSKIGMVLGDRGRDEQYF; CDR3 DNA: TGTGCCAGCAGCAAAATCGGGATGGTTCTCGGGGACAGGGGGCGGGACGAGCAGTACTTC
D gene: TRBD2; V gene: TRBV7-3; J gene: TRBJ2-1; clone size: NA; CDR3 protein: CASSFSGTSGGAQFF; CDR3 DNA: TGTGCCAGCAGCTTCTCCGGGACTAGCGGGGGGGCCCAGTTCTTC
D gene: NA; V gene: TRBV24-1; J gene: TRBJ2-1; clone size: NA; CDR3 protein: CATSGPSSYNEQFF; CDR3 DNA: TGTGCCACCAGTGGTCCTAGCTCCTACAATGAGCAGTTCTTC
D gene: NA; V gene: TRBV20-1; J gene: TRBJ2-7; clone size: NA; CDR3 protein: CSAREGGLTYEQYF; CDR3 DNA: TGCAGTGCTAGAGAGGGGGGGCTGACCTACGAGCAGTACTTC
D gene: NA; V gene: TRBV12-3/TRBV12-4; J gene: TRBJ1-3; clone size: NA; CDR3 protein: CASRVPGSGNTIYF; CDR3 DNA: TGTGCCAGCAGGGTCCCGGGTTCTGGAAACACCATATATTTT
D gene: NA; V gene: TRBV4-3; J gene: TRBJ2-1; clone size: few; CDR3 protein: CASSHRGPGGATYGQFF; CDR3 DNA: TGCGCCAGCAGCCACCGAGGGCCGGGCGGGGCAACCTATGGGCAGTTCTTC
D gene: NA; V gene: TRBV5-1; J gene: TRBJ1-4; clone size: once; CDR3 protein: CASSLGRTNEKLFF; CDR3 DNA: TGCGCCAGCAGCTTAGGTAGAACTAATGAAAAACTGTTTTTT